These T cell receptor beta chains were read from a single sample in a study of CD8 T cells in ankylosing spondylitis. TCRdb re-called the 5' RACE reads with MiXCR, one entry per CDR3 protein. The sample carries roughly 130,000 distinct CDR3 sequences, approximately 14% recorded once. The specimen sequenced was blood, either unsorted or a sorted T cell fraction (not recorded which). The receptor set was obtained from a female donor with ankylosing spondylitis or in good health (not recorded which). CDR3s include the opening cysteine and the closing phenylalanine or tryptophan. A D gene is named only where the DNA matches it firmly. Not all rows give a size; the values are once, few, many and, for expanded clones, a class.

V	J	D	size	DNA	CDR3
TRBV10-3	TRBJ2-4	NA	NA	TGTGCCATCAGGCCTCGGGGGGACAAAAACAGTCAGTACTTC	CAIRPRGDKNSQYF
TRBV5-1	TRBJ2-3	TRBD2	NA	TGCGCCAGCAGCAAGGGACTAGCGGGACCAGATACGCAGTATTTT	CASSKGLAGPDTQYF
TRBV27	TRBJ2-3	TRBD2	NA	TGTGCCAGCAGTTTAAGGGGACTAGCGAGCACAGATACGCAGTATTTT	CASSLRGLASTDTQYF
TRBV20-1	TRBJ2-1	NA	many	TGCAGTGCTAGAGGTCGAGCGGCTAGCTCCTACAATGAGCAGTTCTTC	CSARGRAASSYNEQFF
TRBV4-1	TRBJ2-2	NA	many	TGCGCCAGCAGCCCCCGTGGGGGGACGAACACCGGGGAGCTGTTTTTT	CASSPRGGTNTGELFF
TRBV20-1	TRBJ2-5	NA	NA	TGCAGTGCTTCAGCCCCCAGGGGACACCAAGAGACCCAGTACTTC	CSASAPRGHQETQYF
TRBV20-1	TRBJ2-3	NA	NA	TGCAGTGCTAGGTTCGCTAGCGACCTCACAGATACGCAGTATTTT	CSARFASDLTDTQYF
TRBV5-1	TRBJ2-3	TRBD2	many	TGCGCCAGCAGCTGGGGGGGTTTCTCCACAGATACGCAGTATTTT	CASSWGGFSTDTQYF
TRBV12-3/TRBV12-4	TRBJ2-2	NA	NA	TGTGCCAGCCCGAAAGGGGACGGGGAGCTGTTTTTT	CASPKGDGELFF
TRBV6-5	TRBJ2-6	NA	many	TGTGCCAGCACCTACCGAGGGGCCAACGTCCTGACTTTC	CASTYRGANVLTF
TRBV12-3/TRBV12-4	TRBJ2-1	NA	many	TGTGCCAGCAGTTTGGCCTGGGAGCAGTTCTTC	CASSLAWEQFF
TRBV7-7	TRBJ2-3	NA	many	TGTGCTAGCAGCATCCAGGGACAACTTAGCACAGATACGCAGTATTTT	CASSIQGQLSTDTQYF
TRBV7-8	TRBJ2-1	TRBD2	few	TGTGCCAGCAGCTTAGCGCGACTAGCGGGAGGGACGAACAATGAGCAGTTCTTC	CASSLARLAGGTNNEQFF
TRBV12-3/TRBV12-4	TRBJ2-1	NA	many	TGTGCCAGCACATTAGGGCAGGGGCGGGGATACTACAATGAGCAGTTCTTC	CASTLGQGRGYYNEQFF
TRBV11-2	TRBJ1-4	NA	NA	TGTGCCAGCAGCTTGTTTATTATTTCGGGAACGACTAATGAAAAACTGTTTTTT	CASSLFIISGTTNEKLFF
TRBV19	TRBJ1-2	NA	few	TGTGCCAGCAGTTGGCGGGGTTCCGGCTACACCTTC	CASSWRGSGYTF
TRBV14	TRBJ1-2	TRBD1	NA	TGTGCCAGCAGCCTCCCCGGGACAGGGGTGTATGGCTACACCTTC	CASSLPGTGVYGYTF
TRBV19	TRBJ1-5	NA	many	TGTGCCAGTAGTGGGCAGGACAATCAGCCCCAGCATTTT	CASSGQDNQPQHF